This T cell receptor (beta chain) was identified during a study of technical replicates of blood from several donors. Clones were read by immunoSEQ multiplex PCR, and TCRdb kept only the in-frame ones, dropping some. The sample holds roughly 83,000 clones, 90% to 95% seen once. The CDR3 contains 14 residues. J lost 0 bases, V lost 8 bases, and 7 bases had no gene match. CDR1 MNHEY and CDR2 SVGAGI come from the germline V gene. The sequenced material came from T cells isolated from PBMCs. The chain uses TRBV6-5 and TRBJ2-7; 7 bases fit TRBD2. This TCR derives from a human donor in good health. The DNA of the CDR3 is TGTGCCAGCCAAGAAGCGGGGCCCTCCTACGAGCAGTACTTC. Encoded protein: CASQEAGPSYEQYF.